Sequencing of this TCR beta chain was carried out in a study of T cells in Graves' hyperthyroidism and ophthalmopathy. Study background: Specimen type is peripheral blood, collected at initial diagnosis prior to any treatment. Study-level results: Researchers report that a 13 V-J model separated ophthalmopathy from stable hyperthyroidism.

Amplified TCR beta CDR3 regions came from RNA transcripts. When the TCR CDR3 underwent first-round RT-PCR, the HTBI primer set was used. TCRdb ran MiXCR on the multiplex PCR reads and lists one entry per CDR3 protein. The sample has under 300,000 distinct CDR3 sequences, about 15% seen once. Pregnant or lactating patients were excluded, as were those with uncontrolled infection or other autoimmune disease. In the case of this clonotype: As yet, its antigen is unknown.

After removal of 0 bases from V and 5 bases from J, the junction contained 5 bases not matched to a gene. The germline V gene has CDR1 KGHSH and CDR2 LQKENI. This CDR3 comprises 15 residues. The sample consisted of blood. The sequence came from a woman aged 40 to 50 with Graves' hyperthyroidism that later progressed to Graves' ophthalmopathy. V usage is TRBV18 and J usage is TRBJ2-5, with 8 bases that match TRBD1. CDR3 nucleotides: TGTGCCAGCTCACCACCCGGACAGGGTGTGGAGACCCAGTACTTC. Amino acid sequence: CASSPPGQGVETQYF.